This T cell receptor (beta chain) was sequenced for a study of HIV-infected patients and healthy controls. CDR3 length: 13 amino acids. Trimming shortened V by 0 bases and J by 5 bases, and 5 bases separated the two germline ends. Germline lookup yields CDR1 SEHNR and CDR2 FQNEAQ (reference sequence). Approximately 510 ng RNA was reverse transcribed with alpha and beta constant-region primers. Each of the alpha and beta chains got its own library through chain-specific third strand synthesis with indices. Each cDNA molecule was barcoded, and a single primer pair amplified each chain. TCRdb called the 5' RACE reads again in MiXCR, with one record for every CDR3 protein. The table has about 14,000 distinct CDR3 sequences, around 10% seen once. This clonotype was counted many times. Antiretroviral therapy had run roughly three months, about 14 weeks, before follow-up blood collection. No cell fractionation was done, so the repertoire covers all unsorted peripheral blood T cells.

The TCR originated in an adult with HIV infection. The donor label of this sample is uncertain. The gene calls are TRBV7-9 and TRBJ2-1, with D unclear. The sample was blood, taken during antiretroviral therapy. CDR3 bases: TGTGCCAGCAGCTTAGCAGGGAACAATGAGCAGTTCTTC. Protein sequence: CASSLAGNNEQFF.